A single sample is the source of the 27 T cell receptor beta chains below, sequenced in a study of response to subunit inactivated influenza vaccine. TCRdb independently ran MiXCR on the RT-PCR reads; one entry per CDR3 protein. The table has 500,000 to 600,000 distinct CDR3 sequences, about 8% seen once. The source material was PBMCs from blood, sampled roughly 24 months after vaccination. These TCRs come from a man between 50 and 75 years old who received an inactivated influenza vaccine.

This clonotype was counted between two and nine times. The CDR3 coding sequence is TGTGCCAGCAGTGCCTCGGGGTTTTACGAGCAGTACTTC. It specifies CASSASGFYEQYF. The rearrangement joins TRBV27 to TRBJ2-7, with a weak D call TRBD2 (5 bases). Germline V lookup: CDR1 MNHEY, CDR2 SMNVEV (reference sequence). The CDR3 is made up of 13 amino acids. The V end was cut by 5 bases, the J end by 4 bases, with 12 bases between.

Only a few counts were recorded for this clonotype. CDR3: CASSLTSGLSYNEQFF. The CDR3 nucleotides read TGTGCCAGCAGTCTGACTAGCGGGCTCTCCTACAATGAGCAGTTCTTC. V usage is TRBV7-9 and J usage is TRBJ2-1; 10 bases fit TRBD2. Per the germline V gene, CDR1 is SEHNR and CDR2 is FQNEAQ (reference sequence). J gave up 0 bases and V 6 bases, and 5 bases lay outside the gene matches. The CDR3 consists of 16 residues.

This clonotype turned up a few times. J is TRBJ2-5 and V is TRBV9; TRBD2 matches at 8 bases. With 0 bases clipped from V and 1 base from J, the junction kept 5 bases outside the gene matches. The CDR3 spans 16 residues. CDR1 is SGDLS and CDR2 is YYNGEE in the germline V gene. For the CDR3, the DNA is TGTGCCAGCAGCGTAGCTCCGAGCGGGGGCCAAGAGACCCAGTACTTC. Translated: CASSVAPSGGQETQYF.

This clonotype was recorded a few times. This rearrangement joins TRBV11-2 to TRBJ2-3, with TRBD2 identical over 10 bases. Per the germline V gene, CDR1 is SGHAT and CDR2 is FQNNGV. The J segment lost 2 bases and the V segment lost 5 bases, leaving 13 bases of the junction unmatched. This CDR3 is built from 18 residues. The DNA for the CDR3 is TGTGCCAGCAGCCCCACGGTAGGACTAGCGGTAAACACAGATACGCAGTATTTT. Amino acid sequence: CASSPTVGLAVNTDTQYF.

DNA of the CDR3: TGTGCCAGCAGTTTTATTGGCAGATACTACGAGCAGTACTTC. It specifies CASSFIGRYYEQYF. V and J are TRBV12-3 or TRBV12-4 and TRBJ2-7, with D hard to call. The CDR3 runs to 14 residues. V shed 3 bases and J shed 3 bases, with 12 bases lying between them.

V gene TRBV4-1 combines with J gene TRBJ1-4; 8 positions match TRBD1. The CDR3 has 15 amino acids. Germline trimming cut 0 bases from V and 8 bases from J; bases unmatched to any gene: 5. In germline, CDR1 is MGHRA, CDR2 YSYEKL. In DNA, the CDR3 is TGCGCCAGCAGCCAAGATGGACAGGGAGGCGAAAAACTGTTTTTT. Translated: CASSQDGQGGEKLFF.

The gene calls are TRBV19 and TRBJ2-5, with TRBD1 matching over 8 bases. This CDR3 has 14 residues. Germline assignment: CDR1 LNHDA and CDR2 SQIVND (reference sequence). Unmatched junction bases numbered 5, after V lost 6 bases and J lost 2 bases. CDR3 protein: CASRLTGAQETQYF. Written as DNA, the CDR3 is TGTGCCAGTAGGCTGACAGGGGCGCAAGAGACCCAGTACTTC.

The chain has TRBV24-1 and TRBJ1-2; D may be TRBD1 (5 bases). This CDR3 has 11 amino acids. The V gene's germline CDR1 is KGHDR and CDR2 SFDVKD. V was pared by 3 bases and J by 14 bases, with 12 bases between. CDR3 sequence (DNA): TGTGCCACCAGTGATGGGAGGGGCTTAACCTTC. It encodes CATSDGRGLTF.

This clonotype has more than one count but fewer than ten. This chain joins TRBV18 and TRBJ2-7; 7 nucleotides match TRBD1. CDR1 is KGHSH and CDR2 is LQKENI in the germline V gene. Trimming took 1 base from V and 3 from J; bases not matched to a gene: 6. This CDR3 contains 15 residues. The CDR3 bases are TGTGCCAGCTCACCACAGACAGGGTCGAGCTACGAGCAGTACTTC. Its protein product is CASSPQTGSSYEQYF.

CDR3: CSAREARGLAGGSSYEQYF. The CDR3 DNA sequence: TGCAGTGCTAGAGAAGCTCGGGGACTAGCGGGAGGATCCTCCTACGAGCAGTACTTC. The J gene is TRBJ2-7, the V gene TRBV20-1, with 15 nucleotides matching TRBD2. Trimming at V came to 0 bases and at J to 0 bases, leaving 9 bases not matched to a gene. Germline CDR1 reads DFQATT; CDR2 reads SNEGSKA (reference sequence). The CDR3 contains 19 residues.

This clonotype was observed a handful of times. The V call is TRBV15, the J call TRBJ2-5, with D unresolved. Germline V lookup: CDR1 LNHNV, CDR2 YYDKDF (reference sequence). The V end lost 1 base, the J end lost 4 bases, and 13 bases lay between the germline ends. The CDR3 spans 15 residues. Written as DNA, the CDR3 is TGTGCCACCAGCAGAGCCATTAATGACGGAGAGACCCAGTACTTC. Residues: CATSRAINDGETQYF.

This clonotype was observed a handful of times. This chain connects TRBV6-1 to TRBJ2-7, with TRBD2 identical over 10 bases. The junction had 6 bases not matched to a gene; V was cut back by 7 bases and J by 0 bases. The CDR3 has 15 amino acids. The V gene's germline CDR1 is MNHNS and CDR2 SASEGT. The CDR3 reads CASITRTSGSYEQYF. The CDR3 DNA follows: TGTGCCAGCATCACAAGGACTAGCGGCTCCTACGAGCAGTACTTC.

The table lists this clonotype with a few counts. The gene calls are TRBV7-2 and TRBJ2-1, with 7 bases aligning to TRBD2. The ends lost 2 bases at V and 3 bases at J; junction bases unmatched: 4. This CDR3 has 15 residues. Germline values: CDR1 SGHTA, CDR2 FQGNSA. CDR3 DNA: TGTGCCAGCAGCTTAAATGGCGGGGGCTACAATGAGCAGTTCTTC. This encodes CASSLNGGGYNEQFF.

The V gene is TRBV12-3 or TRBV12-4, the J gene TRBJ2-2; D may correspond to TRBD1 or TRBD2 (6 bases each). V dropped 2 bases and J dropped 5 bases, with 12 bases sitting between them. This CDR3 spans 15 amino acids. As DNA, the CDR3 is TGTGCCAGCAGTTTACCGGGGGCCCCAACCGGGGAGCTGTTTTTT. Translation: CASSLPGAPTGELFF.

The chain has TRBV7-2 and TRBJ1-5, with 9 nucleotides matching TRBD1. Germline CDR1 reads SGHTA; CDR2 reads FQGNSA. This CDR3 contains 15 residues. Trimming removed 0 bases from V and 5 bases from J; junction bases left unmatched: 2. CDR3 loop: CASSLAGQGYQPQHF. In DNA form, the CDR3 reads TGTGCCAGCAGCTTAGCGGGACAGGGCTATCAGCCCCAGCATTTT.

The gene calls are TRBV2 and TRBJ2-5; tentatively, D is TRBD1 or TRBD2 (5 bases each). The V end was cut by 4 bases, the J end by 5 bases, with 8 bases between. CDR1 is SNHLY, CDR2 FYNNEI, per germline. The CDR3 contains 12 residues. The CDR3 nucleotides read TGTGCCAGCAGTGGGGACGGGGAGACCCAGTACTTC. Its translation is CASSGDGETQYF.

The DNA of the CDR3 is TGCGCCAGCAGCTTGCAAGGACCAGGGGGGAACTACGAGCAGTACTTC. Translated, it gives CASSLQGPGGNYEQYF. V usage is TRBV5-1 and J usage is TRBJ2-7, with D possibly matching TRBD1 (7 bases). Between the trimmed V and J ends, which lost 1 base and 3 bases, there was a span of 17 bases. Germline V gene data show CDR1 as SGHRS and CDR2 as YFSETQ. CDR3 length: 16 residues.

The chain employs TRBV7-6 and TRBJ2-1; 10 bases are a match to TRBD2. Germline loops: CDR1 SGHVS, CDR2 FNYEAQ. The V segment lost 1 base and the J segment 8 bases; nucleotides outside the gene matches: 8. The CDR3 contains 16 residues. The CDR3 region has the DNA TGTGCCAGCAGCTTAGAAGGAGCGGGAGGGTGGTATGAGCAGTTCTTC. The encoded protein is CASSLEGAGGWYEQFF.

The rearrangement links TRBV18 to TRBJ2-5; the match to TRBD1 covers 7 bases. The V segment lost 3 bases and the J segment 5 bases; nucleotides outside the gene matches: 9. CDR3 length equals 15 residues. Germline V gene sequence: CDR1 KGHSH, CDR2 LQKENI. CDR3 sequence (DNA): TGTGCCAGCTCACCCGACAGGGCCCCAAGGGAGACCCAGTACTTC. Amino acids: CASSPDRAPRETQYF.

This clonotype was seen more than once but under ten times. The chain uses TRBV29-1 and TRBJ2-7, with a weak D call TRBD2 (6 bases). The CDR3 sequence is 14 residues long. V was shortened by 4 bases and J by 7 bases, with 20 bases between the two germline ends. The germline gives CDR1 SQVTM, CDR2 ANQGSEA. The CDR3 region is CSVGPGSTGGEQYF. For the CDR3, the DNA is TGCAGCGTTGGGCCAGGGAGCACAGGAGGGGAGCAGTACTTC.

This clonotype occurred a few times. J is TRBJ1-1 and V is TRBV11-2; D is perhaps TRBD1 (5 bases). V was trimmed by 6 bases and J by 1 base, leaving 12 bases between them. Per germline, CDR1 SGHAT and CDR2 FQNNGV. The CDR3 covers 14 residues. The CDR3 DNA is TGTGCCAGCAGTTGGGGACGGTCGAACACTGAAGCTTTCTTT. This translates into CASSWGRSNTEAFF.

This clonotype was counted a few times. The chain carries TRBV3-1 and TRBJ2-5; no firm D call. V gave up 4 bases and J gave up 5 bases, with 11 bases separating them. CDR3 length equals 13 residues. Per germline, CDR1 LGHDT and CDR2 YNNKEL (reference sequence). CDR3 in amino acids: CASSPYSTETQYF. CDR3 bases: TGTGCCAGCAGCCCTTATAGTACGGAGACCCAGTACTTC.

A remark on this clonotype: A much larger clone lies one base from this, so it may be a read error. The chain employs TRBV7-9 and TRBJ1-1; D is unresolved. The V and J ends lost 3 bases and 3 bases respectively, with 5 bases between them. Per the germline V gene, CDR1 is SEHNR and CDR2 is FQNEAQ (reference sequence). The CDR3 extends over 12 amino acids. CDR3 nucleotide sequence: TGTGCCAGCAGCTTCAGGCACACTGAAGCTTTCTTT. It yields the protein CASSFRHTEAFF.

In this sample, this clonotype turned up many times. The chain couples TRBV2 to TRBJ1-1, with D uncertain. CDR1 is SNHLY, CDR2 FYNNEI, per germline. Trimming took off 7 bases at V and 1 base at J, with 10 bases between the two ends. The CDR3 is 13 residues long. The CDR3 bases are TGTGCCAGCAACCCAGACCCGAACACTGAAGCTTTCTTT. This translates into CASNPDPNTEAFF. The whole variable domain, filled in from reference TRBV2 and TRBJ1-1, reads EPEVTQTPSHQVTQMGQEVILRCVPISNHLYFYWYRQILGQKVEFLVSFYNNEISEKSEIFDDQFSVERPDGSNFTLKIRSTKLEDSAMYFCASNPDPNTEAFFGQGTRLTVV.

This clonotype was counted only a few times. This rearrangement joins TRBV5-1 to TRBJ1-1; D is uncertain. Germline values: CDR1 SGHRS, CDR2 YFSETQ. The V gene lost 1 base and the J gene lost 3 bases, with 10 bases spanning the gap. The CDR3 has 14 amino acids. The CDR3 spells CASSLNNVDTEAFF. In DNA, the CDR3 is TGCGCCAGCAGCTTGAACAATGTTGACACTGAAGCTTTCTTT.

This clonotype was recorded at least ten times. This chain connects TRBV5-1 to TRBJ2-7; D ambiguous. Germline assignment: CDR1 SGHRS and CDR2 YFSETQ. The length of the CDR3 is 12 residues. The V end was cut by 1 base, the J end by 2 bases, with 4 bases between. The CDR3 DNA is TGCGCCAGCAGCTTGAGCCCCTACGAGCAGTACTTC. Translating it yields CASSLSPYEQYF.

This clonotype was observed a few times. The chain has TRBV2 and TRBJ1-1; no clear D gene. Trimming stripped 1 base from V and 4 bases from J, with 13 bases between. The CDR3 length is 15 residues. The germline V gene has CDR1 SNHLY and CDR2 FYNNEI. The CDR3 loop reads CASSEDPGWGTEAFF. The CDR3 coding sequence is TGTGCCAGCAGTGAAGATCCAGGTTGGGGCACTGAAGCTTTCTTT.